These 12 T cell receptor beta chains share one sample of origin, sequenced in a study of blood T cell repertoires in COVID-19. Method: immunoSEQ multiplex PCR; TCRdb's copy keeps in-frame clones and lacks some. The sample carries around 260,000 clones, more than 85% recorded once. Material for sequencing was peripheral blood. The source of these receptors is a man aged 18 to 29 with active or convalescent COVID-19.

The chain carries TRBV2 and TRBJ1-1; D might be TRBD1 (5 bases). Looked up from germline, CDR1 is SNHLY and CDR2 is FYNNEI. The CDR3 runs to 16 residues. Trimming took off 4 bases at V and 2 bases at J, with 17 bases between the two ends. The DNA for the CDR3 is TGTGCCAGCAGTGGACAGTCCTTGAAACTAAACACTGAAGCTTTCTTT. Protein product: CASSGQSLKLNTEAFF.

This rearrangement joins TRBV6-2 or TRBV6-3 to TRBJ2-3; the match to TRBD2 covers 8 bases. V lost 2 bases, J lost 4 bases, and 2 bases stayed unmatched. This CDR3 contains 14 residues. CDR1 is MNHEY and CDR2 is SVGEGT in the germline V gene. The CDR3 nucleotides read TGTGCCAGCAGTTACGGACTAGCCGCAGATACGCAGTATTTT. Its translation is CASSYGLAADTQYF.

Regarding this clone: This may be a read error: a much more frequent sequence differs by one nucleotide. The sample carries other DNA sequences with the same CDR3. This chain connects TRBV11-2 to TRBJ2-1; TRBD2 matches at 8 bases. Per germline, CDR1 SGHAT and CDR2 FQNNGV. The CDR3 extends over 16 amino acids. Trimming at V came to 0 bases and at J to 3 bases, leaving 4 bases not matched to a gene. CDR3 in DNA: TGTGCCAGCAGCTTAGAGCTAGCGGGTAACTACAATGAGCAGTTCTTC. This translates into CASSLELAGNYNEQFF.

This clone was found a few times. The rearrangement joins TRBV3-1 (or the pseudogene TRBV3-2) to TRBJ1-3, with 7 bases matching TRBD1. V shed 3 bases and J 3 bases; nucleotides not matched to a gene: 8. This CDR3 is 16 amino acids long. The germline V gene has CDR1 LGHDT and CDR2 YNNKEL (reference sequence). DNA of the CDR3: TGTGCCAGCAGCCAGTACACGACAGGGATTGGAAACACCATATATTTT. Its translation: CASSQYTTGIGNTIYF.

This chain joins TRBV7-3 and TRBJ2-1, with a possible D match to TRBD2 (5 bases). The germline gives CDR1 SGHTA, CDR2 FQGTGA. This CDR3 spans 13 amino acids. V lost 2 bases, J lost 3 bases, and 5 bases lay in between. The CDR3 is CASSLDYYNEQFF. The CDR3 DNA is TGTGCCAGCAGCTTAGACTACTACAATGAGCAGTTCTTC.

The rearrangement uses TRBV11-2 and TRBJ2-1; D is undetermined. CDR1 is SGHAT and CDR2 is FQNNGV in the germline V gene. This CDR3 contains 13 residues. V shed 5 bases and J shed 9 bases, with 14 bases lying between them. CDR3 in DNA: TGTGCCAGCAGCCGAGTTCCCAATGCTGAGCAGTTCTTC. Its protein product is CASSRVPNAEQFF. The full variable domain, completed using reference TRBV11-2 and TRBJ2-1, is EAGVAQSPRYKIIEKRQSVAFWCNPISGHATLYWYQQILGQGPKLLIQFQNNGVVDDSQLPKDRFSAERLKGVDSTLKIQPAKLEDSAVYLCASSRVPNAEQFFGPGTRLTVL.

This chain uses TRBV9 with TRBJ1-1, with 10 bases lining up with TRBD1. The CDR3 has 14 residues. With V trimmed by 4 bases and J by 7 bases, 7 bases remained unmatched. Germline assignment: CDR1 SGDLS and CDR2 YYNGEE. CDR3 amino acids: CASSNRDRGNEAFF. The CDR3 coding sequence is TGTGCCAGCAGCAACCGGGACAGGGGAAATGAAGCTTTCTTT.

This clone was seen once. The CDR3 loop reads CATSRDYALRYGYTF. CDR3 DNA sequence: TGTGCCACCAGCAGAGATTATGCCCTGAGGTATGGCTACACCTTC. The chain joins TRBV15 to TRBJ1-2; D not certain. Trimming removed 0 bases at V and 5 bases at J, with 13 bases between. Looked up from germline, CDR1 is LNHNV and CDR2 is YYDKDF (reference sequence). The CDR3 contains 15 residues.

The sample holds one count of this clone. This chain uses TRBV11-2 with TRBJ2-3; D is undetermined. The CDR3 is made up of 14 amino acids. The germline V gene has CDR1 SGHAT and CDR2 FQNNGV. V lost 1 base and J 4 bases, leaving 9 bases between the germline ends. CDR3 amino acids: CASSLGGSADTQYF. The CDR3, as DNA: TGTGCCAGCAGCTTAGGAGGTAGTGCAGATACGCAGTATTTT.

The chain couples TRBV7-3 to TRBJ1-6; D is unclear. V was cut by 0 bases and J by 7 bases, with 7 bases left in between. Germline CDR1 is SGHTA and CDR2 is FQGTGA. The length of the CDR3 is 14 residues. CDR3 region: CASSLTKRNSPLHF. The CDR3 bases are TGTGCCAGCAGCTTAACGAAGCGAAATTCACCCCTCCACTTT. The complete variable domain, with remaining parts taken from reference TRBV7-3 and TRBJ1-6, reads GAGVSQTPSNKVTEKGKYVELRCDPISGHTALYWYRQSLGQGPEFLIYFQGTGAADDSGLPNDRFFAVRPEGSVSTLKIQRTERGDSAVYLCASSLTKRNSPLHFGNGTRLTVT.

The V call is TRBV4-1, the J call TRBJ1-2; D gene ambiguous. CDR1 is MGHRA, CDR2 YSYEKL, per germline. Trimming pared 3 bases from V and 3 bases from J, leaving 17 bases between. This CDR3 contains 16 residues. The CDR3 DNA sequence: TGCGCCAGCAGCCAGGAACACCTAGACGGTGACTATGGCTACACCTTC. Protein: CASSQEHLDGDYGYTF.

This chain connects TRBV15 to TRBJ2-7; D is perhaps TRBD2 (5 bases). In germline, CDR1 is LNHNV, CDR2 YYDKDF (reference sequence). The CDR3 sequence is 17 residues long. V lost 4 bases and J 1 base, leaving 20 bases between the germline ends. The CDR3 region has the DNA TGTGCCACCAGCAACCAAGTAAGCGGTCCCCCGTCCTACGAGCAGTACTTC. This gives the protein CATSNQVSGPPSYEQYF.